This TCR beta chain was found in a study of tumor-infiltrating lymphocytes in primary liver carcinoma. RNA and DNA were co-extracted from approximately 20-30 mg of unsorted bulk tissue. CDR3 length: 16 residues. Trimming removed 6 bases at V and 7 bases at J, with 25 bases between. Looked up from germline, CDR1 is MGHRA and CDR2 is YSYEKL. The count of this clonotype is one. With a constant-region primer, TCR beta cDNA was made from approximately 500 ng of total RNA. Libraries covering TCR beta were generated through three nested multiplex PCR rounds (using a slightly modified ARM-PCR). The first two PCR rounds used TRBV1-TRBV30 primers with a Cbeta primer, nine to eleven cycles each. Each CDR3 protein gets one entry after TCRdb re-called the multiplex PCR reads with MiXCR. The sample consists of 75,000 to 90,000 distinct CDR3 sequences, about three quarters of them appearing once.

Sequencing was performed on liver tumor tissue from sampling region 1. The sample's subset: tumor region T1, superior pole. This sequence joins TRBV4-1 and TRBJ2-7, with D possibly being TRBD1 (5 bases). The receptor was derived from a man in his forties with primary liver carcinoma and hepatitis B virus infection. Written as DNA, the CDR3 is TGCGCCAGCAGTCCATCAGACGACAGCCCTCCGAGGGAGCAGTACTTC. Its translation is CASSPSDDSPPREQYF.